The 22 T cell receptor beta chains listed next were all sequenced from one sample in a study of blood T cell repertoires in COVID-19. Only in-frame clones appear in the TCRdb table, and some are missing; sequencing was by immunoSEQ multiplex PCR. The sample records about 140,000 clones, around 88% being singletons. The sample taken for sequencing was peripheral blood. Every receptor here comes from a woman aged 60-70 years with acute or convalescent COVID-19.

In nucleotides, the CDR3 is TGCGCCAGCAGCTGGGGGCAGTTGAACACTGAAGCTTTCTTT. Its translation: CASSWGQLNTEAFF. The chain links TRBV5-1 to TRBJ1-1, with D perhaps TRBD1 (6 bases). The CDR3 contains 14 residues. Germline V CDR1 and CDR2: SGHRS, YFSETQ. Trimming shortened V by 3 bases and J by 0 bases, and 9 bases separated the two germline ends. Together with reference TRBV5-1 and TRBJ1-1, the CDR3 gives the full variable domain: KAGVTQTPRYLIKTRGQQVTLSCSPISGHRSVSWYQQTPGQGLQFLFEYFSETQRNKGNFPGRFSGRQFSNSRSEMNVSTLELGDSALYLCASSWGQLNTEAFFGQGTRLTVV.

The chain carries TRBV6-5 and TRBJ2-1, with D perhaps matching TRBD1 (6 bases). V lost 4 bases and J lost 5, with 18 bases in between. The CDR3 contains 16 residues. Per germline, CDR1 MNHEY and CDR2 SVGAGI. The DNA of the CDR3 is TGTGCCAGCAGTTTAGCCCCGCCGCCAGGGGACAATGAGCAGTTCTTC. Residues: CASSLAPPPGDNEQFF.

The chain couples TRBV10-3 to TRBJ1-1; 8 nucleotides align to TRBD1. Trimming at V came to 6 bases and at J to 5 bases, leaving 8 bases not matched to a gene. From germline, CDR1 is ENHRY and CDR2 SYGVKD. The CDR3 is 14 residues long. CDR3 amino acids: CAIRPGQGSTEAFF. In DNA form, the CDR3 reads TGTGCCATCAGGCCCGGACAGGGCTCGACTGAAGCTTTCTTT.

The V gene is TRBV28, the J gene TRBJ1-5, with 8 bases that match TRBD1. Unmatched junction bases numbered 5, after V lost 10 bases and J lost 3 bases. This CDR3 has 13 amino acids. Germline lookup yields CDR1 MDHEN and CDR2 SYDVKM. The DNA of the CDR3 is TGTGCCATCCGACAGGGGTACAATCAGCCCCAGCATTTT. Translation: CAIRQGYNQPQHF.

CDR3 nucleotides: TGTGCCACCAGCAGAGGGGGATTCGAAAGGGGCACTGAAGCTTTCTTT. Protein product: CATSRGGFERGTEAFF. The J gene is TRBJ1-1, the V gene TRBV15; D perhaps matches TRBD1 (5 bases). Germline V CDR1 and CDR2: LNHNV, YYDKDF (reference sequence). The CDR3 is made up of 16 amino acids. V was trimmed by 1 base and J by 4 bases, leaving 16 bases between them.

The CDR3: CATLLVGGGETQYF. In DNA form, the CDR3 reads TGTGCCACCCTACTAGTCGGGGGGGGTGAGACCCAGTACTTC. V gene TRBV28 combines with J gene TRBJ2-5; 8 bases map to TRBD2. The J segment lost 5 bases and the V segment lost 10 bases, leaving 12 bases of the junction unmatched. Per the germline V gene, CDR1 is MDHEN and CDR2 is SYDVKM. The CDR3 spans 14 residues. The variable domain in full, completed from reference TRBV28 and TRBJ2-5, reads DVKVTQSSRYLVKRTGEKVFLECVQDMDHENMFWYRQDPGLGLRLIYFSYDVKMKEKGDIPEGYSVSREKKERFSLILESASTNQTSMYLCATLLVGGGETQYFGPGTRLLVL.

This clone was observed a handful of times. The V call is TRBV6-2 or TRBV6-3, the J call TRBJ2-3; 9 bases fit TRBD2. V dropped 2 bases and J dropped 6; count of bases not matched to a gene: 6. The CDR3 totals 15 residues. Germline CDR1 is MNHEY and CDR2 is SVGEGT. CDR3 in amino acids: CASSYGGGARDTQYF. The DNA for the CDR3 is TGTGCCAGCAGTTACGGCGGGGGGGCCCGTGATACGCAGTATTTT.

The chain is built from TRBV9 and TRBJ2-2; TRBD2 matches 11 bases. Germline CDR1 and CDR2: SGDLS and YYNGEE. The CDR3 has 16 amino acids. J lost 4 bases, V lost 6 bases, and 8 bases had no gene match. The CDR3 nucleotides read TGTGCCAGCAACGAAGGACTAGCGGGTGGCACCGGGGAGCTGTTTTTT. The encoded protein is CASNEGLAGGTGELFF.

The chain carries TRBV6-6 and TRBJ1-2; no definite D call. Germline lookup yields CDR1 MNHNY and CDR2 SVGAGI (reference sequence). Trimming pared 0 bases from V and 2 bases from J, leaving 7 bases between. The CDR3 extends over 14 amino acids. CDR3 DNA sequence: TGTGCCAGCAGTTACTCCCCCAGAAACTATGGCTACACCTTC. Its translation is CASSYSPRNYGYTF.

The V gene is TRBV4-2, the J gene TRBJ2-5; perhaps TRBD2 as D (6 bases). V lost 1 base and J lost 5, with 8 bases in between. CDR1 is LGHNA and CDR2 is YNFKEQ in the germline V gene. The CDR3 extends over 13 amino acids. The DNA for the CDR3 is TGTGCCAGCAGCCAAGGTGGGGGGGAGACCCAGTACTTC. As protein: CASSQGGGETQYF.

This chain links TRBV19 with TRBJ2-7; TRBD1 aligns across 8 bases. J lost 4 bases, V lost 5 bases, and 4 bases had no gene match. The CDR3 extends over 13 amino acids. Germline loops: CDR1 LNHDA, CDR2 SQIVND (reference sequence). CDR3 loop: CASSEDREYEQYF. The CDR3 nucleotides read TGTGCCAGTAGTGAGGACAGGGAGTACGAGCAGTACTTC.

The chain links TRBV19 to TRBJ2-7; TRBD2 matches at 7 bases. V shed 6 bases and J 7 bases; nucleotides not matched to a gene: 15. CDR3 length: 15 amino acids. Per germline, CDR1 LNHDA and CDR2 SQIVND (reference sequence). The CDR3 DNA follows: TGTGCCAGTAGATCGGGAGGACTTACCTCGGGTGAGCAGTACTTC. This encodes CASRSGGLTSGEQYF.

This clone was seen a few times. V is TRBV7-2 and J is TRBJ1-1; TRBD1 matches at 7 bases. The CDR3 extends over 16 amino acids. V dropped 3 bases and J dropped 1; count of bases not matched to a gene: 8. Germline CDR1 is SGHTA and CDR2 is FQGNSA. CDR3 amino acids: CASSLEGAGRNTEAFF. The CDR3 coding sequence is TGTGCCAGCAGCTTGGAGGGGGCGGGAAGGAACACTGAAGCTTTCTTT.

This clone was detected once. The CDR3 DNA reads as TGTGCCAGCAGCCAAAAACCTGGGACTAGCGGGGGGGCCGTAGATACGCAGTATTTT. Protein: CASSQKPGTSGGAVDTQYF. The rearrangement joins TRBV4-2 to TRBJ2-3; 16 positions agree with TRBD2. The germline CDR1 and CDR2 sequences are LGHNA and YNFKEQ. The CDR3 runs 19 residues. The junction had 10 bases not matched to a gene; V was cut back by 2 bases and J by 5 bases.

The CDR3 loop is CASSGGAFGENEQFF. For the CDR3, the DNA is TGCGCCAGCAGCGGGGGGGCTTTCGGGGAAAATGAGCAGTTCTTC. The V gene is TRBV5-1, the J gene TRBJ2-1, with D possibly being TRBD2 (7 bases). V was clipped by 4 bases and J by 7 bases, with 18 bases between them. The germline gives CDR1 SGHRS, CDR2 YFSETQ. The CDR3 consists of 15 residues.

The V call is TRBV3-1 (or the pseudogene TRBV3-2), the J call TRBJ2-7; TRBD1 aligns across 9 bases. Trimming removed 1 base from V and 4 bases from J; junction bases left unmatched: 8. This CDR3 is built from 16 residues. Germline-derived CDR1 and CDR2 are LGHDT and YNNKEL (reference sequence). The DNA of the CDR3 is TGTGCCAGCAGCCAAGGCCGGGACAGGGTGGGGTACGAGCAGTACTTC. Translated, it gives CASSQGRDRVGYEQYF.

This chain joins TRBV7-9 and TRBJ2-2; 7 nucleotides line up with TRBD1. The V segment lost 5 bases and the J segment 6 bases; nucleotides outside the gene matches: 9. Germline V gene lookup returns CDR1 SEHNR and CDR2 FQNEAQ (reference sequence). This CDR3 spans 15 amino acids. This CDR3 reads CASSRDSPIAGELFF. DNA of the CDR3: TGTGCCAGCAGCCGGGACAGCCCCATTGCCGGGGAGCTGTTTTTT.

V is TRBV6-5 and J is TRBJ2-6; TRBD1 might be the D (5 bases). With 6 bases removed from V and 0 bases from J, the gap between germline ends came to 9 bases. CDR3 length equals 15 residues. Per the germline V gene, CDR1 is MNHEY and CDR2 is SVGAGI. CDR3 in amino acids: CASRIQGSGANVLTF. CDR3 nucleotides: TGTGCCAGCAGAATCCAGGGCTCTGGGGCCAACGTCCTGACTTTC.

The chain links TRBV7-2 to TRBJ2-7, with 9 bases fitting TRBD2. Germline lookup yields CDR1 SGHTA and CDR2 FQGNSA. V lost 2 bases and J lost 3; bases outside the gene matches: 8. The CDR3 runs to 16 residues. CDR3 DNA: TGTGCCAGCAGCTTACCCGACAAGCGGGGGGTCTACGAGCAGTACTTC. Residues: CASSLPDKRGVYEQYF.

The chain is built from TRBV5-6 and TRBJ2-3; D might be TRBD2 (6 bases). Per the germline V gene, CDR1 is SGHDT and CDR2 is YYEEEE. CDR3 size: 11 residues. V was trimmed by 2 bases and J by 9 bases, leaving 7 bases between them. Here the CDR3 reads CASSFAGTQYF. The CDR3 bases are TGTGCCAGCAGCTTCGCGGGGACGCAGTATTTT.

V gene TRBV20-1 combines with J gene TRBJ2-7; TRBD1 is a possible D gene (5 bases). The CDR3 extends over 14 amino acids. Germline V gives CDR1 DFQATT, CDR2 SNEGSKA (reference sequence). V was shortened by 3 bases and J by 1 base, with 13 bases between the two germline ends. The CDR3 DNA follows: TGCAGTGCTAGTATGGGGCAGGTATCCTACGAGCAGTACTTC. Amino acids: CSASMGQVSYEQYF.

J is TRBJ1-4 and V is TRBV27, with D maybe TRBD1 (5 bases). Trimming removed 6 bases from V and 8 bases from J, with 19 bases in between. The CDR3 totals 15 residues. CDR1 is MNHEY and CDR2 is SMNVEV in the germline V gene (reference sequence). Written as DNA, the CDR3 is TGTGCCAGCAGCCGTTGGGCAGGGAGGAACGAAAAACTGTTTTTT. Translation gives CASSRWAGRNEKLFF.